This T cell receptor (beta chain) was recovered during a study of sequential checkpoint blockade in melanoma. The wider study: Each arm's sequence ended with maintenance nivolumab.

Germline loops: CDR1 LGHNT, CDR2 FRNRAP. The V end was cut by 7 bases, the J end by 6 bases, with 12 bases between. The CDR3 length is 12 residues. Profiled with immunoSEQ multiplex PCR; TCRdb holds only in-frame clones, not every one. The sample carries around 19,000 clones, 65% to 90% recorded once. The treatment is: randomized to nivolumab then ipilimumab (arm A) or the reverse (arm B). This clone was detected only a few times. The receptor was derived from a human donor with melanoma. The chain combines TRBV12-5 with TRBJ1-2; D perhaps matches TRBD1 (5 bases). The specimen was CD8+ T cells sorted from blood (inferred from file names), collected from a patient given nivolumab and ipilimumab in sequence. In nucleotides, the CDR3 is TGTGCTAGTGCCGGGGAGGGACATGGCTACACCTTC. Translating it yields CASAGEGHGYTF.